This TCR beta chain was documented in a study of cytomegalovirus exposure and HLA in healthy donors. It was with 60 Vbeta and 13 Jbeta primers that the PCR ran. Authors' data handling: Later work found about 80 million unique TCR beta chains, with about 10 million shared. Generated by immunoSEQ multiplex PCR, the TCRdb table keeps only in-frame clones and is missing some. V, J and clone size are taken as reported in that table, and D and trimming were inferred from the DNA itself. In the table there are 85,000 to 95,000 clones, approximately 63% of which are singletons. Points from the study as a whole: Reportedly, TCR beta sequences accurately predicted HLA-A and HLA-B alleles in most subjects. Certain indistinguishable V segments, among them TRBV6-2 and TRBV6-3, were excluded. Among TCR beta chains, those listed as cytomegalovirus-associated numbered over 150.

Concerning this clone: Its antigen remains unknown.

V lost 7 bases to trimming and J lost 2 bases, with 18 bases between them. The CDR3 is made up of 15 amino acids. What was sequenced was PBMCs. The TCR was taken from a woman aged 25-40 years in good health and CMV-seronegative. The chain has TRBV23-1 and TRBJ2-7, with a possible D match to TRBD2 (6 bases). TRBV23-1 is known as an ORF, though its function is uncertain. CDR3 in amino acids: CASTEPGLRAYEQYF. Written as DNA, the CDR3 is TGCGCCAGCACGGAACCGGGACTCAGAGCCTACGAGCAGTACTTC.